This entry lists 7 T cell receptor beta chains sequenced from one sample in a study of blood T cell repertoires in COVID-19. Using immunoSEQ multiplex PCR, the repertoire was profiled, and TCRdb retains in-frame clones only, with some absent. The sample has roughly 200,000 clones, around 80% seen once. The sample taken for sequencing was peripheral blood. The origin of the receptors is a woman older than 75 with active or convalescent COVID-19.

J is TRBJ1-2 and V is TRBV27; possible D gene TRBD1, 6 bases. Between the trimmed V and J ends, which lost 5 bases and 5 bases, there was a span of 24 bases. Per germline, CDR1 MNHEY and CDR2 SMNVEV (reference sequence). The length of the CDR3 is 17 residues. CDR3 in DNA: TGTGCCAGCAGTCATCACCAGCCTTTTACAGGGAATTATGGCTACACCTTC. Protein product: CASSHHQPFTGNYGYTF.

CDR3 nucleotide sequence: TGTGCCTTCGGGAGGTCTAACTATGGCTACACCTTC. The encoded protein is CAFGRSNYGYTF. This rearrangement joins TRBV27 to TRBJ1-2, with D unclear. Germline-derived CDR1 and CDR2 are MNHEY and SMNVEV (reference sequence). V lost 11 bases to trimming and J lost 0 bases, with 10 bases between them. CDR3 length equals 12 residues.

The rearrangement links TRBV7-2 to TRBJ2-3; the match to TRBD2 covers 8 bases. V lost 8 bases, J lost 2 bases, and 9 bases stayed unmatched. Germline V gene sequence: CDR1 SGHTA, CDR2 FQGNSA. The CDR3 runs to 15 residues. The DNA of the CDR3 is TGTGCCAGCGCATTAGCGGGGACTAACACAGATACGCAGTATTTT. It encodes CASALAGTNTDTQYF.

This clone was found once. The chain uses TRBV2 and TRBJ1-2; a possible D gene is TRBD1 (5 bases). The germline V gene encodes CDR1 SNHLY and CDR2 FYNNEI. The CDR3 covers 13 residues. The germline V and J ends were trimmed by 4 bases and 6 bases, with 12 bases remaining between them. The CDR3 DNA follows: TGTGCCAGCAGTGTGTTTCGACAGCATGGCTACACCTTC. Residues: CASSVFRQHGYTF.

The rearrangement links TRBV10-3 to TRBJ1-3, with unresolved D. The CDR3 length is 13 residues. The ends were cut back, 5 bases at V and 0 bases at J, with 5 bases in the middle. CDR1 is ENHRY, CDR2 SYGVKD, per germline. Here the CDR3 reads CAISSNSGNTIYF. CDR3 nucleotides: TGTGCCATCAGTAGCAACTCTGGAAACACCATATATTTT.

The rearrangement joins TRBV10-3 to TRBJ1-2, with 8 bases matching TRBD1. Germline trimming cut 3 bases from V and 7 bases from J; bases unmatched to any gene: 7. This CDR3 is 14 amino acids long. Germline V lookup: CDR1 ENHRY, CDR2 SYGVKD. Here the CDR3 DNA reads TGTGCCATCAGTGACAAAGGACAGGGCTCTGGCTACACCTTC. As protein: CAISDKGQGSGYTF.

The chain recombines TRBV27 with TRBJ1-2, with 7 nucleotides matching TRBD1. Losses at the gene ends were 6 bases for V and 0 bases for J; bases not matched to a gene: 13. CDR3 length equals 17 residues. CDR1 MNHEY and CDR2 SMNVEV come from the germline V gene (reference sequence). CDR3 sequence (DNA): TGTGCCAGCAGGGGACAGCCTAGTGCCCGAGCTAACTATGGCTACACCTTC. Protein sequence: CASRGQPSARANYGYTF.